This T cell receptor (beta chain) stems from a study of shared T cell receptors in the human thymus (dated by TCRdb to the early 2020s). Background on the whole study: The study examined how self-reactive, shared T-cell receptor alpha chains are generated in the human thymus.

The count of this clone is one. Its specific antigen is unknown. The record has no base qualities; no much larger clone is one base away. Libraries were constructed by the immunoSEQ multiplex PCR assay. This is the immuneACCESS table as TCRdb keeps it, with only in-frame sequences that have V and J called. A part of the clones is gone; compared with another copy, unresolved V genes explain less than half, and the rest is unexplained. Across this sample there are 640,000 or so clones, with approximately 89% seen only once. About 0.0094% of the sample is held by the ten biggest clonotypes. Trimming at the junction amounts to 2 bases on V and 6 bases on J, and the germline ends lie 14 bases apart. Counted from cysteine to phenylalanine, this CDR3 has 14 amino acids. Only the CDR3 DNA is retained, 42 bases long and in frame from the first base. The germline V gene gives CDR1 as MDHEN and CDR2 as SYDVKM.

These data were likewise used in another study, on human thymus T cells. As the second paper documents: Donors were immunologically healthy infants undergoing open corrective cardiac surgery for congenital heart defects in Finland. Thymus tissue was obtained as surgical resects removed during corrective cardiac surgery. Biased V and J gene segment usage appeared to be present in both thymic and peripheral blood repertoires. Highly overlapping thymic TCR repertoires among unrelated individuals were reported in the related research. TCR alpha and beta repertoires from under 10 infant thymus samples and four related peripheral blood samples were characterized in the study. Donor ages ranged from about 7 to 244 days, and the cohort comprised over 5 male and two female infants. Thymocytes were freed from the tissue by mechanical means and kept at -70 degrees C as pellets of roughly 8.5-31 million cells. Genomic DNA was extracted from frozen cell pellets with a QIAsymphony instrument. Using the immunoSEQ multiplex PCR assay, the TCRB and TCRAD loci were amplified from a standardized quantity of quality-controlled genomic DNA. The amplicons covered the V(D)J region and were long enough to include the CDR3 and to identify the V and J genes. Through the commercial immunoSEQ service, the amplicons were sequenced on an Illumina platform. Corrections for primer bias and sequencing errors followed previously described methods, while TCRAD and TCRB definitions were based on the IMGT database. Repertoires were analysed with immunoSEQ Analyzer 3.0 and VDJTools, covering basic statistics, V/J segment usage, diversity estimates, rarefaction and pairwise overlap. Chao1, ChaoE, Efron-Thisted, Shannon and inverse Simpson indices were used to estimate diversity, which was also estimated on datasets down-sampled to the smallest sample. Repertoire overlap was assessed by strict matching of CDR3 nucleotide sequence, V gene and J gene, and clustering was done by Jaccard-based multidimensional scaling. Thymus samples yielded on average roughly 790,000 unique TCRB clonotypes, compared with around 79,000 from blood samples.

This chain joins TRBV28 to TRBJ2-7; the D gene is not confidently resolved. This TCR was sampled from a boy under three years old with a congenital heart defect. Donor details come from another sample of the same person, matched by shared clones. The specimen was thymocytes. The CDR3 in this case is CASSLKYSAPEQYF. In nucleotide form, the sequence is TGTGCCAGCAGTTTAAAATACAGTGCCCCCGAGCAGTACTTC.